The entry that follows covers one TCR beta chain sequence. Sequence at one end of the junction differs from germline and may be a read error. This specimen belongs to a study of patients and donors after allogeneic stem cell transplantation. The CDR3 is made up of 12 amino acids. TCRdb independently ran MiXCR on the RT-PCR reads; one entry per CDR3 protein. The table includes over 150,000 distinct CDR3 sequences, 40% to 45% detected once. The rearrangement joins TRBV12-3 or TRBV12-4 to TRBJ1-4, with D uncertain. The sequence was collected from a human donor who was either an allogeneic HSCT recipient or a stem cell or donor lymphocyte infusion donor (not recorded which). It is not recorded whose cells these are; they may come from a transplant donor. Sequencing was done on a sample of blood, either unsorted or a sorted T cell fraction (not recorded which). This CDR3 reads CASSRGNERLFF. The CDR3 DNA reads TGTGCCAGCAGTCGGGGTAATGAAAGACTGTTTTTT.